This TCR beta chain was obtained from a study of blood T cell repertoires in COVID-19 (TCRdb year 2020). As for the study more broadly: Collaborator samples came from the United States, Italy and Spain and covered acute and convalescent phases of COVID-19. The material from the prospective study consisted of cDNA or gDNA derived from T cells, B-cell-depleted T cells, or PBMCs. Deeply sampled blood TCRbeta repertoires from subjects exposed to, actively infected with, or recovered from COVID-19 were included in the dataset. The repertoires were made available in a free public database intended to serve as a resource for research on the immune response to SARS-CoV-2. Samples were obtained from the ongoing ImmuneRACE study (first 160 participants) and from 1,000 to 1,500 subjects provided by 6 global collaborators. Sample metadata almost always included a de-identified subject ID, COVID-19 status, age in years and sex. Where available, HLA class I and class II types were obtained from metadata supplied by the sample provider rather than from assay-based typing.

Comment on this clone: Its antigen specificity is not known. Base qualities were left out, and no much larger clone turns up one base away.

One collaborating source in Seattle enrolled patients during active infection and followed them longitudinally through the course of disease. Whole blood was collected in K2EDTA tubes by collaborating institutions according to the institutions' own protocols. For TCRbeta analysis, collaborator samples were shipped as frozen whole blood, as isolated PBMCs, or as DNA extracted from either sample type. TCRbeta CDR3 regions were amplified from genomic DNA using the immunoSEQ Assay, a bias-controlled multiplex PCR. The paper's data handling went like this. The number of nucleated cells in each sample was estimated from the amplification of reference gene primers within the assay. To quantify the absolute abundance of each unique TCRbeta CDR3 rearrangement, sequence reads were collapsed and filtered. For each sample, productive Simpson clonality was calculated by taking the square root of Simpson's diversity index across productive rearrangements. What TCRdb holds here is the immuneACCESS table cut down to in-frame rearrangements. Part of the clones is not present; checked against another copy, under half of the missing clones reflect an unresolved V gene, and the others are unexplained. The DNA was the basis for D and trimming; V, J and clone size are from that table. The table for this sample lists 180,000 or so clones; about 84% of them were counted only once. The ten biggest clones cover 18% of the sample.

Broader findings and caveats from the paper: The quantity of clinical and demographic metadata differed by source and by participant and was supplied without curation.

The source of this sequence is a person in their 70s with COVID-19, enrolled during active disease. Sequenced sample: peripheral blood.

The DNA reads TGTGCCAGCAGTTACAGAGGTCCCACTGAAGCTTTCTTT. Translated, this is CASSYRGPTEAFF. The chain links TRBV6-5 with TRBJ1-1; the D gene cannot be named for sure. From the germline V gene, CDR1 is MNHEY and CDR2 is SVGAGI. The CDR3 goes from the cysteine to the phenylalanine over 13 residues. Only CDR3 DNA remains: 39 bases, in frame from the first base. V was cut back by 2 bases and J by 4 bases, leaving a gap of 8 bases between them.